These 3 T cell receptor beta chains were all obtained from the same sample, sequenced in a study of T cells in Graves' hyperthyroidism and ophthalmopathy. Amplification targeted TCR beta CDR3 regions from RNA transcripts. First-round RT-PCR of the TCR CDR3 relied on the HTBI primer set. TCRdb analysed the multiplex PCR reads with MiXCR anew, one entry per CDR3 protein. The profile shows 500,000 or so distinct CDR3 sequences, about a sixth of them singletons. Sequences were obtained from blood. These receptors came from a woman aged 18-29 years with Graves' ophthalmopathy.

A note on this clonotype: This likely comes from a read error, as the CDR3 has no conserved phenylalanine or tryptophan at its end. V and J are TRBV2 and TRBJ1-1, with D uncertain. Looked up from germline, CDR1 is SNHLY and CDR2 is FYNNEI. Trimming pared 3 bases from V and 6 bases from J, leaving 14 bases between. The length of the CDR3 is 14 residues. CDR3 loop: CASSDRPARPEAFL. For the CDR3, the DNA is TGTGCCAGCAGTGACCGTCCAGCACGGCCTGAAGCTTTCCTT.

The chain carries TRBV11-2 and TRBJ2-3; the D gene is possibly TRBD2 (6 bases). Germline loops: CDR1 SGHAT, CDR2 FQNNGV. CDR3 length: 18 amino acids. V gave up 5 bases and J gave up 2 bases, with 23 bases separating them. The DNA of the CDR3 is TGTGCCAGCAGCGTAAACCTTAGGGCGGGGAGGAACACAGATACGCAGTATTTT. This translates into CASSVNLRAGRNTDTQYF. Variable domain in full (rest from reference TRBV11-2 and TRBJ2-3): EAGVAQSPRYKIIEKRQSVAFWCNPISGHATLYWYQQILGQGPKLLIQFQNNGVVDDSQLPKDRFSAERLKGVDSTLKIQPAKLEDSAVYLCASSVNLRAGRNTDTQYFGPGTRLTVL.

This clonotype was seen a few times. The chain couples TRBV5-1 to TRBJ1-4; D possibly corresponds to TRBD1 (5 bases). The germline V gene has CDR1 SGHRS and CDR2 YFSETQ. Trimming took 0 bases from V and 8 from J, leaving 17 bases between them. The CDR3 is 16 amino acids. The chain's CDR3 is CASSLESGPGTEKLFF. The DNA for the CDR3 is TGCGCCAGCAGCTTGGAATCCGGCCCCGGGACCGAAAAACTGTTTTTT. The whole variable domain, remainder taken from reference TRBV5-1 and TRBJ1-4, is KAGVTQTPRYLIKTRGQQVTLSCSPISGHRSVSWYQQTPGQGLQFLFEYFSETQRNKGNFPGRFSGRQFSNSRSEMNVSTLELGDSALYLCASSLESGPGTEKLFFGSGTQLSVL.